Presented here are 27 T cell receptor beta chains from one specimen sequenced in a study of blood T cell repertoires in COVID-19. Clones were sequenced by immunoSEQ multiplex PCR, and TCRdb holds only the in-frame ones, with some missing. Here the sample spans more than 110,000 clones, over 75% being singletons. The material sequenced was peripheral blood. These receptors all stem from a human donor in a cohort sampled during active COVID-19.

V gene TRBV3-1 (or the pseudogene TRBV3-2) combines with J gene TRBJ2-2; no clear D gene. The V gene's germline CDR1 is LGHDT and CDR2 YNNKEL (reference sequence). CDR3 length equals 14 residues. The V gene lost 1 base and the J gene lost 1 base, with 4 bases spanning the gap. CDR3 protein: CASSQGRNTGELFF. The CDR3 DNA reads TGTGCCAGCAGCCAAGGTCGGAACACCGGGGAGCTGTTTTTT.

The J gene is TRBJ1-4, the V gene TRBV15; 7 nucleotides match TRBD1. From germline, CDR1 is LNHNV and CDR2 YYDKDF (reference sequence). J gave up 3 bases and V 11 bases, and 9 bases lay outside the gene matches. This CDR3 has 14 amino acids. The CDR3 region is CAVRQGGANEKLFF. The CDR3 DNA reads as TGTGCCGTCCGACAGGGAGGAGCTAATGAAAAACTGTTTTTT.

This chain uses TRBV12-3 or TRBV12-4 with TRBJ1-6, with D perhaps TRBD1 (6 bases). CDR3 length equals 13 residues. Deletions cut 6 bases from V and 10 bases from J, with 13 bases between. The CDR3 nucleotides read TGTGCCAGCAGCATCCGGGACAACTCACCCCTCCACTTT. Translated: CASSIRDNSPLHF.

The chain carries TRBV6-6 and TRBJ1-2, with D perhaps matching TRBD1 (6 bases). The CDR3 is 13 amino acids. The ends were cut back, 3 bases at V and 8 bases at J, with 13 bases in the middle. In germline, CDR1 is MNHNY, CDR2 SVGAGI (reference sequence). The CDR3 coding sequence is TGTGCCAGCAGTTATGGGGGGGCTGGGGGCTACACCTTC. It is translated as CASSYGGAGGYTF.

The DNA for the CDR3 is TGTGCCAGCAGGGATGGACTAGCGGGAGGGGGTCAGTTCTTC. This gives the protein CASRDGLAGGGQFF. This sequence joins TRBV7-9 and TRBJ2-1; TRBD2 matches at 15 bases. Per germline, CDR1 SEHNR and CDR2 FQNEAQ (reference sequence). The CDR3 length is 14 residues. V gave up 6 bases and J gave up 13 bases; unmatched junction bases: 7.

This clone was seen only once. This chain links TRBV27 with TRBJ1-1; a possible D gene is TRBD1 (5 bases). The germline V gene encodes CDR1 MNHEY and CDR2 SMNVEV (reference sequence). The ends were cut back, 1 base at V and 1 base at J, with 10 bases in the middle. The CDR3 runs 15 residues. In nucleotides, the CDR3 is TGTGCCAGCAGTTTATACTGGGGCGAGAACACTGAAGCTTTCTTT. Translating it yields CASSLYWGENTEAFF.

The chain is built from TRBV7-9 and TRBJ2-3, with D possibly being TRBD1 (7 bases). The CDR3 contains 19 residues. Germline V gives CDR1 SEHNR, CDR2 FQNEAQ (reference sequence). With 3 bases removed from V and 2 bases from J, the gap between germline ends came to 24 bases. CDR3 loop: CASSFLGQTTQRATDTQYF. CDR3 nucleotide sequence: TGTGCCAGCAGCTTCTTGGGACAGACGACACAGCGGGCCACAGATACGCAGTATTTT.

The chain joins TRBV27 to TRBJ1-1, with 7 positions matching TRBD1. J was trimmed by 4 bases and V by 2 bases; bases with no gene match: 4. The V gene's germline CDR1 is MNHEY and CDR2 SMNVEV (reference sequence). The CDR3 consists of 14 residues. The CDR3 sequence: CASSLRGQVTEAFF. The CDR3 DNA is TGTGCCAGCAGTTTAAGGGGGCAGGTCACTGAAGCTTTCTTT.

This clone was counted a few times. J is TRBJ2-3 and V is TRBV18; 10 bases fit TRBD2. Germline V gene data show CDR1 as KGHSH and CDR2 as LQKENI. The CDR3 has 13 residues. V shed 10 bases, J shed 4 bases, and the junction held 5 bases outside the gene matches. The CDR3 loop reads CATFLAGADTQYF. The CDR3 DNA follows: TGTGCCACCTTTCTAGCGGGGGCAGATACGCAGTATTTT. Variable domain in full (rest from reference TRBV18 and TRBJ2-3): NAGVMQNPRHLVRRRGQEARLRCSPMKGHSHVYWYRQLPEEGLKFMVYLQKENIIDESGMPKERFSAEFPKEGPSILRIQQVVRGDSAAYFCATFLAGADTQYFGPGTRLTVL.

This rearrangement joins TRBV3-1 (or the pseudogene TRBV3-2) to TRBJ2-1; no clear D. Germline values: CDR1 LGHDT, CDR2 YNNKEL (reference sequence). V was trimmed by 1 base and J by 7 bases, leaving 5 bases between them. This CDR3 has 12 amino acids. CDR3 sequence (DNA): TGTGCCAGCAGCCAAGGGGCTAATGAGCAGTTCTTC. Protein product: CASSQGANEQFF.

The CDR3 bases are TGTGCCAGTAGTATAGCGGGACATATGAACACTGAAGCTTTCTTT. It translates to CASSIAGHMNTEAFF. The chain is built from TRBV19 and TRBJ1-1, with D maybe TRBD1 (6 bases). This CDR3 has 15 amino acids. Trimming stripped 1 base from V and 0 bases from J, with 9 bases between. Germline CDR1 LNHDA, CDR2 SQIVND (reference sequence). Full variable domain (missing parts from reference TRBV19 and TRBJ1-1): DGGITQSPKYLFRKEGQNVTLSCEQNLNHDAMYWYRQDPGQGLRLIYYSQIVNDFQKGDIAEGYSVSREKKESFPLTVTSAQKNPTAFYLCASSIAGHMNTEAFFGQGTRLTVV.

The V and J genes are TRBV19 and TRBJ1-1; D call uncertain. Germline values: CDR1 LNHDA, CDR2 SQIVND (reference sequence). The V and J ends lost 5 bases and 1 base respectively, with 14 bases between them. The CDR3 is 15 amino acids. In DNA form, the CDR3 reads TGTGCCAGTAGTCCCCCAGGTGGCTGGAACACTGAAGCTTTCTTT. Translated, it gives CASSPPGGWNTEAFF.

This clone was observed a handful of times. J is TRBJ1-1 and V is TRBV6-1; the D gene is possibly TRBD1 (6 bases). V shed 3 bases and J shed 4 bases, with 18 bases lying between them. The V gene's germline CDR1 is MNHNS and CDR2 SASEGT. There are 16 residues in the CDR3. CDR3 bases: TGTGCCAGCAGTGATCCACAGGGAGGGGTTGGCACTGAAGCTTTCTTT. It codes for CASSDPQGGVGTEAFF.

The V call is TRBV19, the J call TRBJ1-4; no firm D call. This CDR3 contains 15 residues. Deletions cut 9 bases from V and 0 bases from J, with 14 bases between. Germline values: CDR1 LNHDA, CDR2 SQIVND (reference sequence). CDR3 sequence (DNA): TGTGCCAGCACCCCTTCCGGGGCAACTAATGAAAAACTGTTTTTT. Its protein is CASTPSGATNEKLFF.

This clone has just a few counts. The genes are TRBV28 and TRBJ2-7; weak D call: TRBD1 (5 bases). Germline CDR1 and CDR2: MDHEN and SYDVKM. V gave up 7 bases and J gave up 6 bases, with 13 bases separating them. This CDR3 is 12 amino acids long. CDR3 protein: CASTDSAREQYF. The CDR3 DNA reads TGTGCCAGCACCGACAGTGCACGCGAGCAGTACTTC. The whole variable domain, filled in from reference TRBV28 and TRBJ2-7, reads DVKVTQSSRYLVKRTGEKVFLECVQDMDHENMFWYRQDPGLGLRLIYFSYDVKMKEKGDIPEGYSVSREKKERFSLILESASTNQTSMYLCASTDSAREQYFGPGTRLTVT.

The genes are TRBV6-2 or TRBV6-3 and TRBJ2-2; 11 bases are shared with TRBD2. Germline V gene lookup returns CDR1 MNHEY and CDR2 SVGEGT. Unmatched junction bases numbered 9, after V lost 6 bases and J lost 3 bases. CDR3 length: 17 amino acids. CDR3 bases: TGTGCCAGCAGCGAGTCCGGGACTAGCGGCCACACCGGGGAGCTGTTTTTT. Its protein is CASSESGTSGHTGELFF.

The gene calls are TRBV5-1 and TRBJ1-2; D unresolved. The CDR3 totals 13 residues. V was shortened by 1 base and J by 1 base, with 5 bases between the two germline ends. The germline V gene has CDR1 SGHRS and CDR2 YFSETQ. The DNA of the CDR3 is TGCGCCAGCAGCTTGTCTAATAACTATGGCTACACCTTC. As protein: CASSLSNNYGYTF.

The J gene is TRBJ1-1, the V gene TRBV5-1; tentative D call: TRBD1 (6 bases). The germline V gene has CDR1 SGHRS and CDR2 YFSETQ. V lost 9 bases and J 0 bases, leaving 12 bases between the germline ends. The CDR3 is 13 residues long. The DNA of the CDR3 is TGCGCCACCTCAGGGGCAGTGAACACTGAAGCTTTCTTT. Protein sequence: CATSGAVNTEAFF.

In its sample, this clone was seen once. This chain connects TRBV4-3 to TRBJ2-1, with D hard to call. The V end lost 5 bases, the J end lost 0 bases, and 11 bases lay between the germline ends. The CDR3 is 15 residues long. CDR1 and CDR2 from the germline V gene are LGHNA and YSLEER. CDR3: CASSRDARSYNEQFF. As DNA, the CDR3 is TGCGCCAGCAGCAGAGATGCCCGCTCCTACAATGAGCAGTTCTTC.

The chain employs TRBV19 and TRBJ1-1; TRBD1 is a possible D gene (5 bases). CDR1 and CDR2 from the germline V gene are LNHDA and SQIVND (reference sequence). Trimming took 0 bases from V and 4 from J, leaving 9 bases between them. The CDR3 contains 14 residues. The CDR3 here is CASSIETGATEAFF. In nucleotides, the CDR3 is TGTGCCAGTAGTATAGAAACAGGTGCCACTGAAGCTTTCTTT.

This clone was detected a few times. The V and J genes are TRBV29-1 and TRBJ2-1; 12 bases are a match to TRBD2. The germline V gene encodes CDR1 SQVTM and CDR2 ANQGSEA. Trimming took 7 bases from V and 7 from J; bases not matched to a gene: 5. CDR3 length equals 13 residues. CDR3 DNA sequence: TGCAGCGGTCGACTAGCGGGAGAAAATGAGCAGTTCTTC. Translated: CSGRLAGENEQFF.

This clone was recorded once. The V gene is TRBV15, the J gene TRBJ2-7; 8 nucleotides line up with TRBD2. There are 16 residues in the CDR3. Germline CDR1 and CDR2: LNHNV and YYDKDF (reference sequence). The ends lost 0 bases at V and 3 bases at J; junction bases unmatched: 7. The CDR3 sequence: CATSRDRGSGVYEQYV. The DNA for the CDR3 is TGTGCCACCAGCAGAGATCGGGGTAGCGGGGTCTACGAGCAGTACGTC.

This chain connects TRBV18 to TRBJ2-1, with 8 nucleotides matching TRBD2. The CDR3 contains 13 residues. Germline values: CDR1 KGHSH, CDR2 LQKENI. With V trimmed by 5 bases and J by 10 bases, 7 bases remained unmatched. For the CDR3, the DNA is TGTGCCAGCTCAACTAGCGGAGAGGGAGAGCAGTTCTTC. It translates to CASSTSGEGEQFF.

V is TRBV27 and J is TRBJ1-5, with D perhaps matching TRBD1 (6 bases). The V end was cut by 5 bases, the J end by 2 bases, with 10 bases between. Germline CDR1 MNHEY, CDR2 SMNVEV (reference sequence). The CDR3 covers 14 residues. For the CDR3, the DNA is TGTGCCAGCAGTAGATCAGGGGGCAATCAGCCCCAGCATTTT. Translation gives CASSRSGGNQPQHF.

The chain joins TRBV6-1 to TRBJ1-4; D gene unclear. CDR1 and CDR2 from the germline V gene are MNHNS and SASEGT. The CDR3 sequence is 16 residues long. Trimming left V 2 bases short and J 3 bases short, with 13 bases between. This CDR3 reads CASSEPGGPSNEKLFF. For the CDR3, the DNA is TGTGCCAGCAGTGAACCTGGAGGACCTTCTAATGAAAAACTGTTTTTT.

The J gene is TRBJ2-3, the V gene TRBV7-2; 9 nucleotides line up with TRBD2. The CDR3 runs to 16 residues. From germline, CDR1 is SGHTA and CDR2 FQGNSA. V dropped 4 bases and J dropped 0; count of bases not matched to a gene: 5. CDR3 amino acids: CASSSLAGQSTDTQYF. The CDR3 DNA reads as TGTGCCAGCAGCTCCCTAGCGGGGCAGAGCACAGATACGCAGTATTTT.

The chain uses TRBV6-1 and TRBJ1-5; 9 bases fit TRBD1. The CDR3 extends over 15 amino acids. Germline CDR1 reads MNHNS; CDR2 reads SASEGT. The J segment lost 6 bases and the V segment lost 0 bases, leaving 3 bases of the junction unmatched. In nucleotides, the CDR3 is TGTGCCAGCAGTGAAGCACAGGGGGCCAGTCAGCCCCAGCATTTT. Its translation is CASSEAQGASQPQHF.